The next 10 T cell receptor beta chains were all read from a single sample in a study of blood T cell repertoires in COVID-19. Sequencing was performed with immunoSEQ multiplex PCR; in TCRdb, only in-frame clones are kept and a portion is missing. The sample contains 150,000 to 200,000 clones, around 80% of which appear only once. The sample taken for sequencing was PBMCs or T cells enriched from blood (not recorded which). The receptors were gathered from a man aged 45-65 years who had recovered from COVID-19.

The chain links TRBV20-1 to TRBJ1-2, with D possibly matching TRBD1 (6 bases). Trimming cost V 4 bases and J 4 bases, with 19 bases left between them. Germline CDR1 reads DFQATT; CDR2 reads SNEGSKA (reference sequence). CDR3 size: 15 residues. DNA of the CDR3: TGCAGTGCTATTGACAGGAAAAATACAGTCTATGGCTACACCTTC. This translates into CSAIDRKNTVYGYTF.

V gene TRBV10-2 combines with J gene TRBJ2-3, with D possibly matching TRBD2 (7 bases). The CDR3 is 12 residues long. Per germline, CDR1 WSHSY and CDR2 SAAADI. V lost 7 bases to trimming and J lost 6 bases, with 11 bases between them. The CDR3 DNA reads as TGCGCCAGCACGGCGGGGGCCGATACGCAGTATTTT. It specifies CASTAGADTQYF.

The chain links TRBV7-2 to TRBJ1-2; D remains unclear. The CDR3 has 14 residues. Trimming cost V 5 bases and J 4 bases, with 14 bases left between them. Germline CDR1 reads SGHTA; CDR2 reads FQGNSA. The CDR3 protein is CASSPITSGYGYTF. In DNA form, the CDR3 reads TGTGCCAGCAGCCCAATTACATCGGGCTATGGCTACACCTTC.

This clone was observed a handful of times. The chain is built from TRBV12-3 or TRBV12-4 and TRBJ2-4; D may be TRBD2 (5 bases). The CDR3 has 13 amino acids. V was cut by 11 bases and J by 2 bases, with 13 bases left in between. This CDR3 is CASAEGPKNIQYF. CDR3 sequence (DNA): TGTGCCTCCGCCGAGGGTCCCAAAAACATTCAGTACTTC.

This rearrangement joins TRBV4-1 to TRBJ1-3, with a weak D call TRBD1 (5 bases). Germline V lookup: CDR1 MGHRA, CDR2 YSYEKL. Trimming cost V 1 base and J 0 bases, with 10 bases left between them. The CDR3 runs 16 residues. CDR3 in amino acids: CASSQVRGSSGNTIYF. Here the CDR3 DNA reads TGCGCCAGCAGCCAAGTTAGGGGCAGCTCTGGAAACACCATATATTTT.

The V and J genes are TRBV6-5 and TRBJ2-5; 7 bases agree with TRBD1. The trim removed 4 bases at V and 3 bases at J, leaving 5 bases unmatched. This CDR3 comprises 14 residues. Germline V gives CDR1 MNHEY, CDR2 SVGAGI. The CDR3 DNA is TGTGCCAGCAGTTGGCAGGGACAGAAAGAGACCCAGTACTTC. This sequence encodes CASSWQGQKETQYF.

This chain links TRBV7-3 with TRBJ2-3; maybe TRBD1 (5 bases). CDR3 length equals 14 residues. Trimming stripped 2 bases from V and 3 bases from J, with 9 bases between. CDR1 and CDR2 (germline): SGHTA, FQGTGA. This CDR3 is CASSLPGQTDTQYF. CDR3 nucleotides: TGTGCCAGCAGCTTACCAGGGCAAACAGATACGCAGTATTTT.

The CDR3 DNA follows: TGTGCCAGCAGTTCTAACCTGGGGGGGACCGATGGCTACACCTTC. This translates into CASSSNLGGTDGYTF. The genes are TRBV27 and TRBJ1-2; D is possibly TRBD1 (5 bases). Trimming took off 4 bases at V and 6 bases at J, with 18 bases between the two ends. CDR3 length: 15 amino acids. The V gene's germline CDR1 is MNHEY and CDR2 SMNVEV (reference sequence).

Points on this clone: Given a much more abundant clone one base away, this may be a read error. The chain couples TRBV27 to TRBJ1-5; 9 bases fit TRBD1. V shed 6 bases, J shed 3 bases, and the junction held 6 bases outside the gene matches. Per germline, CDR1 MNHEY and CDR2 SMNVEV (reference sequence). The CDR3 covers 15 residues. CDR3 nucleotides: TGTGCCAGCAGAGTCGGGACAGGGCTCAATCAGCCCCAGCATTTT. Amino acids: CASRVGTGLNQPQHF.

The chain links TRBV4-1 to TRBJ2-7; 11 bases match TRBD1. This CDR3 region has 16 residues. Germline CDR1 and CDR2: MGHRA and YSYEKL. V dropped 3 bases and J dropped 7; count of bases not matched to a gene: 11. CDR3 sequence (DNA): TGCGCCAGCAGCCAGCAGCCGGGACAGGGGGTTGGAGAGCAGTACTTC. It translates to CASSQQPGQGVGEQYF.